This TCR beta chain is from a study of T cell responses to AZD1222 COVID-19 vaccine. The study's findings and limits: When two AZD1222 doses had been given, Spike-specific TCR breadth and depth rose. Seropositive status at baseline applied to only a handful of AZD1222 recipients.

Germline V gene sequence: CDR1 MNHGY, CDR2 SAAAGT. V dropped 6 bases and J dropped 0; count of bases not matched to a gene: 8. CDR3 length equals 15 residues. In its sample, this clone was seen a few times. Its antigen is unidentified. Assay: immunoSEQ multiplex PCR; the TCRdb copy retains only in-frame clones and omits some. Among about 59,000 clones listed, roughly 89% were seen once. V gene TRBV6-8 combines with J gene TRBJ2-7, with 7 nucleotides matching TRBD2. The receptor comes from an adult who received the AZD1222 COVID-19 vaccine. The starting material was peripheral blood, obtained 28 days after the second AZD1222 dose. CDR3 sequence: CASSDLAEGSYEQYF. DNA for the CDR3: TGTGCCAGCAGCGATCTAGCGGAAGGCTCCTACGAGCAGTACTTC.